This TCR beta chain is drawn from a study of blood T cells in healthy people across ages. RNA extraction gave at least 5.5 micrograms of total RNA per sample. Alongside a J-beta primer mix, a sample-barcoded 5' primer served in a second PCR lasting about 7 to 11 cycles. MiXCR was run by TCRdb on the 5' RACE reads, yielding one entry per CDR3 protein. Among 800,000 to 950,000 distinct CDR3 sequences listed, around 36% were seen once. As to this clonotype: What it recognizes is unknown.

Trimming took 0 bases from V and 6 from J, leaving 15 bases between them. Germline CDR1 and CDR2: SGHRS and YFSETQ. This CDR3 comprises 15 residues. General study results and limits: In the absence of known donor CMV status, changes in expanded clonotypes were possibly confounded. Unsorted PBMC material precluded a definitive naive versus antigen-experienced comparison.

The V and J genes are TRBV5-1 and TRBJ1-2, with a weak D call TRBD1 (5 bases). The TCR was taken from a man in his late teens or twenties in good health. The sequencing input was blood. CDR3 in amino acids: CASSLEIHGTNGYTF. The CDR3 DNA reads TGCGCCAGCAGCTTGGAGATTCATGGGACTAATGGCTACACCTTC.